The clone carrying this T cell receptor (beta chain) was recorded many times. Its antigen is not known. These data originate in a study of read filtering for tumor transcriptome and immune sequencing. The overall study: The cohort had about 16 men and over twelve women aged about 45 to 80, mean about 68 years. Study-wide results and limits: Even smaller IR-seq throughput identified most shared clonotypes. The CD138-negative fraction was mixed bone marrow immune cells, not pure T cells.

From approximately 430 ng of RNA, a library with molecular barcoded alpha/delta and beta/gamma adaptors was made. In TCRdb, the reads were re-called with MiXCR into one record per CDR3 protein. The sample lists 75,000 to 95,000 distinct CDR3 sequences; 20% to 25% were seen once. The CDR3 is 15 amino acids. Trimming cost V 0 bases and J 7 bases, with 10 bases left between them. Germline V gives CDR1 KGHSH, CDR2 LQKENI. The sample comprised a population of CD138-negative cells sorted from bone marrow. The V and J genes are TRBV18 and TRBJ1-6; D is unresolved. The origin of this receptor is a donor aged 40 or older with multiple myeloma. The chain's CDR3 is CASSPPEGSNSPLHF. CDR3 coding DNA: TGTGCCAGCTCACCACCGGAAGGGTCCAATTCACCCCTCCACTTT. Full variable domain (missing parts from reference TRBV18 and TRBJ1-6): NAGVMQNPRHLVRRRGQEARLRCSPMKGHSHVYWYRQLPEEGLKFMVYLQKENIIDESGMPKERFSAEFPKEGPSILRIQQVVRGDSAAYFCASSPPEGSNSPLHFGNGTRLTVT.